A single TCR beta chain is shown here with its context. Its antigen is currently not known. Within one base of it there is no much larger clone, and no base qualities were kept. This sample is drawn from a study of blood T cell repertoires in COVID-19 (dated by TCRdb to about 2020). For the wider study: Samples from collaborators originated in the United States, Italy and Spain and spanned both the acute and convalescent phases of COVID-19. The material from the prospective study consisted of cDNA or gDNA derived from T cells, B-cell-depleted T cells, or PBMCs. Deeply sampled blood TCRbeta repertoires from subjects exposed to, actively infected with, or recovered from COVID-19 were included in the dataset. A freely available public database, intended as a resource for researchers studying the immune response to SARS-CoV-2, is where the repertoires were released. The samples were drawn from the first 160 participants of the ongoing ImmuneRACE study and from over 950 subjects provided by 6 global collaborators. Sample metadata almost always included a de-identified subject ID, COVID-19 status, age in years and sex. Where HLA class I and class II types were available, the types were taken from metadata supplied by the sample provider, not from assay-based typing. Overall results and qualifications from the work: How much clinical and demographic metadata was included differed by source and by participant, and the metadata was provided uncurated.

The CDR3 holds 14 amino acids from the cysteine to the phenylalanine. Here the CDR3 DNA is all that survives: 42 bases in frame from base 1. Via the germline V gene, CDR1 is SGHNT and CDR2 YENEEA. V lost 4 bases and J lost 7 bases, and the count of bases not matched to a germline gene is 3. TCRbeta CDR3 regions were amplified from genomic DNA using the immunoSEQ Assay, a bias-controlled multiplex PCR. Under the source paper's analysis protocol: The number of nucleated cells in each sample was estimated by amplification of reference gene primers within the assay. To quantify the absolute abundance of each unique TCRbeta CDR3 rearrangement, sequence reads were collapsed and filtered. For each sample, productive Simpson clonality was calculated by taking the square root of Simpson's diversity index across productive rearrangements. TCRdb holds this immuneACCESS table with in-frame rearrangements only. Some clones are missing; in checked studies, unresolved V genes explain under half, and the rest has no known cause. The V and J calls and clone size are taken from that table; D and trimming were inferred from the DNA. For this sample the table gives roughly 86,000 clones, of which approximately 86% were detected only once. The top ten constitute 3.4% of the sample.

Each collaborating institution followed its own protocols to collect whole blood in K2EDTA tubes. Collaborator samples were shipped for TCRbeta analysis as frozen whole blood, isolated PBMCs, or DNA extracted from either sample type. This receptor was obtained from a man aged 50 or older with acute or convalescent COVID-19. The chain is assembled from TRBV11-3 and TRBJ1-6; a stretch of 8 junction bases matches TRBD1. The sample comprised peripheral blood. The CDR3 is CASSSTGGNSPLHF. DNA sequence: TGTGCCAGCAGCTCAACAGGGGGGAATTCACCCCTCCACTTT.